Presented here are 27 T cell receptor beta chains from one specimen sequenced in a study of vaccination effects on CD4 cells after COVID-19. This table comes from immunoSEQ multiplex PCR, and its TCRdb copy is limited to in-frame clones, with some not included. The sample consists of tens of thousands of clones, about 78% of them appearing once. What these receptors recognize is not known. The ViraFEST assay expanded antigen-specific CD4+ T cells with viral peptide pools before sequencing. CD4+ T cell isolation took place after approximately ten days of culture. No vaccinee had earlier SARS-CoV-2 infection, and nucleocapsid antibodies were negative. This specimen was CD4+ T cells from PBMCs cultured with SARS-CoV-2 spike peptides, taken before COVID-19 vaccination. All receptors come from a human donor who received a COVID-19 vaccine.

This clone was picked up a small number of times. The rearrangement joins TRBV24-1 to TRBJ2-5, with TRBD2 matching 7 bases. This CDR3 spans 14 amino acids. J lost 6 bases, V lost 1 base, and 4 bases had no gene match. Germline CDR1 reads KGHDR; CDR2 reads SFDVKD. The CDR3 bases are TGTGCCACCAGTGATTTCGGGGGGTCCAAGACCCAGTACTTC. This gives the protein CATSDFGGSKTQYF.

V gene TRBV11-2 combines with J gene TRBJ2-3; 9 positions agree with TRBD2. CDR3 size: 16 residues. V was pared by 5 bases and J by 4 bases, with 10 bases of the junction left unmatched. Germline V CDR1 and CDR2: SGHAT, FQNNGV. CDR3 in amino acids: CASSPPGTSIADTQYF. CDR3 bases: TGTGCCAGCAGCCCGCCCGGGACTAGCATTGCAGATACGCAGTATTTT.

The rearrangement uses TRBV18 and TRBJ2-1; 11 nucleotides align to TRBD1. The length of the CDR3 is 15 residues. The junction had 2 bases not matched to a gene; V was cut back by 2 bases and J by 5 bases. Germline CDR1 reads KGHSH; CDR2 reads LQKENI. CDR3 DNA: TGTGCCAGCTCACCAGGACAGGGGGCCCACAATGAGCAGTTCTTC. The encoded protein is CASSPGQGAHNEQFF.

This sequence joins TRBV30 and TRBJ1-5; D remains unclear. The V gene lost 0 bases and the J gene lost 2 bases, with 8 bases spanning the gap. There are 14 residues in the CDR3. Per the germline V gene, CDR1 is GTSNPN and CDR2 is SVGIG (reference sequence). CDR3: CAWSVLRRNQPQHF. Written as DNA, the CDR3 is TGTGCCTGGAGTGTACTGAGGCGCAATCAGCCCCAGCATTTT.

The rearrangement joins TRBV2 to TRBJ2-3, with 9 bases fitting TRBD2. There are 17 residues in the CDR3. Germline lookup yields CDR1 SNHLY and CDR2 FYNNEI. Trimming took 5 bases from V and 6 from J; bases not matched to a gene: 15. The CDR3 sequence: CASSPDVAGGWTDTQYF. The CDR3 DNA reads TGTGCCAGCAGTCCCGACGTGGCGGGGGGGTGGACGGATACGCAGTATTTT.

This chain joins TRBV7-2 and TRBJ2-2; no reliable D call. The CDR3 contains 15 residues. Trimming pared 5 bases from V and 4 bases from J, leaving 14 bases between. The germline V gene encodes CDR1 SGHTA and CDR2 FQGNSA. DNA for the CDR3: TGTGCCAGCAGCGTATTGAATGGGGTCACCGGGGAGCTGTTTTTT. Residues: CASSVLNGVTGELFF.

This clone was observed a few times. CDR3 DNA sequence: TGTGCCAGCAGCTTCGACGCCCGTGGCACCGAGCAGTACGTC. Protein product: CASSFDARGTEQYV. The rearrangement links TRBV5-6 to TRBJ2-7; D is undetermined. With 2 bases removed from V and 6 bases from J, the gap between germline ends came to 15 bases. From germline, CDR1 is SGHDT and CDR2 YYEEEE. CDR3 size: 14 residues.

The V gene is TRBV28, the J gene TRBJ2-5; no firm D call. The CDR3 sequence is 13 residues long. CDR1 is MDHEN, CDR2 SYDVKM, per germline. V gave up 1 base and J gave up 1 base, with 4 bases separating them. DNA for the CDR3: TGTGCCAGCAGTTTATTAGTCCAAGAGACCCAGTACTTC. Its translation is CASSLLVQETQYF.

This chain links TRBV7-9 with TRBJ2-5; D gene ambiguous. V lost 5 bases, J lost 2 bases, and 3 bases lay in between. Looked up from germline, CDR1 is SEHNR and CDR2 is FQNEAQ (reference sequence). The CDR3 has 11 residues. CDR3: CASSVQETQYF. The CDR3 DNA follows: TGTGCCAGCAGCGTACAAGAGACCCAGTACTTC. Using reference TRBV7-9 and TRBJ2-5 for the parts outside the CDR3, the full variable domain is DTGVSQNPRHKITKRGQNVTFRCDPISEHNRLYWYRQTLGQGPEFLTYFQNEAQLEKSRLLSDRFSAERPKGSFSTLEIQRTEQGDSAMYLCASSVQETQYFGPGTRLLVL.

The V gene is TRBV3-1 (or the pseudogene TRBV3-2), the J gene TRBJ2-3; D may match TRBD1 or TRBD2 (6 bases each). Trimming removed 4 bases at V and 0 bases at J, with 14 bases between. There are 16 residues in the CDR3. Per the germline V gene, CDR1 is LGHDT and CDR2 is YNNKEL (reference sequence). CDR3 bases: TGTGCCAGCAGCCCTTGGAGGGGGAGGAGCACAGATACGCAGTATTTT. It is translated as CASSPWRGRSTDTQYF.

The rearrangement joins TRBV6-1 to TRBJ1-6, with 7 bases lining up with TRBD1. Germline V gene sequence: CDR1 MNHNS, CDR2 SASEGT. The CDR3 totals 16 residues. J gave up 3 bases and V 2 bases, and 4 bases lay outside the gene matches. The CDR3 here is CASSELGGSYNSPLHF. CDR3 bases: TGTGCCAGCAGTGAATTAGGGGGCAGCTATAATTCACCCCTCCACTTT.

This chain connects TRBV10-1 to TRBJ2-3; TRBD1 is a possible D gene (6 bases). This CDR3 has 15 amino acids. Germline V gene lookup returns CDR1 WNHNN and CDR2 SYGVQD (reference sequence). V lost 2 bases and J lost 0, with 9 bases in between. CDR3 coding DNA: TGCGCCAGCAGTGAGGGGGGACAAAGCACAGATACGCAGTATTTT. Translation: CASSEGGQSTDTQYF.

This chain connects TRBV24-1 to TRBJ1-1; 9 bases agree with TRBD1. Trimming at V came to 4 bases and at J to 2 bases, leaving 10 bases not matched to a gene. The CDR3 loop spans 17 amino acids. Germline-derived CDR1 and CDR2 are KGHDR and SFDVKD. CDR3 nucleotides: TGTGCCACCAGTGACGGGGGACAGGGTGGAGGTAACACTGAAGCTTTCTTT. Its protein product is CATSDGGQGGGNTEAFF.

The CDR3 region has the DNA TGTGCCAGCAGCTTAGTGGACATGAGGGATACGCAGTATTTT. Translating it yields CASSLVDMRDTQYF. The genes are TRBV7-9 and TRBJ2-3, with D possibly being TRBD1 (5 bases). The CDR3 extends over 14 amino acids. Looked up from germline, CDR1 is SEHNR and CDR2 is FQNEAQ (reference sequence). The germline V and J ends were trimmed by 1 base and 6 bases, with 11 bases remaining between them.

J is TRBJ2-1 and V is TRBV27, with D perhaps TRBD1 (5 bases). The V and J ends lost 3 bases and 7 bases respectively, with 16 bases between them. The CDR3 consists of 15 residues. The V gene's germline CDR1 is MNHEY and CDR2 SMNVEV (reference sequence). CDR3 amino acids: CASSFGQGLTNEQFF. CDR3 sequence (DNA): TGTGCCAGCAGTTTCGGTCAGGGTCTTACGAATGAGCAGTTCTTC.

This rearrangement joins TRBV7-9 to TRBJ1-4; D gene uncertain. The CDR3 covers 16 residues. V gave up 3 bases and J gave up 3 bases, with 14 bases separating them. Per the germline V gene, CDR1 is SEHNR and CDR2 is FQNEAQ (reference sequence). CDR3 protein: CASSFPLGRSNEKLFF. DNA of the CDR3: TGTGCCAGCAGCTTCCCCTTGGGGAGGTCTAATGAAAAACTGTTTTTT. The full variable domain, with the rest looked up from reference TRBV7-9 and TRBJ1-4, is DTGVSQNPRHKITKRGQNVTFRCDPISEHNRLYWYRQTLGQGPEFLTYFQNEAQLEKSRLLSDRFSAERPKGSFSTLEIQRTEQGDSAMYLCASSFPLGRSNEKLFFGSGTQLSVL.

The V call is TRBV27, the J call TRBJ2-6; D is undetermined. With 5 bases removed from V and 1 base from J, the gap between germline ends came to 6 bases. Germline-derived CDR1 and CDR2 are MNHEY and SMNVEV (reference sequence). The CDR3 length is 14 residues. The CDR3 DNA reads TGTGCCAGCAGTCCCCTTTCTGGGGCCAACGTCCTGACTTTC. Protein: CASSPLSGANVLTF.

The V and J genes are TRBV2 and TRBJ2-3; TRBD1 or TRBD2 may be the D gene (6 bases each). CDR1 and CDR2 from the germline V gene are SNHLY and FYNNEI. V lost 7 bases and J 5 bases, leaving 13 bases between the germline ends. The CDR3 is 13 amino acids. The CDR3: CASKGGSGDTQYF. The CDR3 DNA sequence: TGTGCCAGCAAGGGGGGCTCGGGAGATACGCAGTATTTT.

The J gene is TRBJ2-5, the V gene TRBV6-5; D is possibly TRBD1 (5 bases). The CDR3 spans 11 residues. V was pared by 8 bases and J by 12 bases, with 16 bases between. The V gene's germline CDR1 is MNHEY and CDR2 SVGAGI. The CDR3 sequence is CASQSRTNKYF. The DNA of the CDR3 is TGTGCCAGCCAGTCAAGGACAAACAAGTACTTC.

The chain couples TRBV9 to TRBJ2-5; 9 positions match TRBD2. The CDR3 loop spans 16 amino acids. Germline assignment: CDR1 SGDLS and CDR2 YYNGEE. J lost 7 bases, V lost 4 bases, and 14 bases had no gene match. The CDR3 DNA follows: TGTGCCAGCAGCTCCCGGAGTAGCGGGGGTTTGGGGACCCAGTACTTC. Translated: CASSSRSSGGLGTQYF.

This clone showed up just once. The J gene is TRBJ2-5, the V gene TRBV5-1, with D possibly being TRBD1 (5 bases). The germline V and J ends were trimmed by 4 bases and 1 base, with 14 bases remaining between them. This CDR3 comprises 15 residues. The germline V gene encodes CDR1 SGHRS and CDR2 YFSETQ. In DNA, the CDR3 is TGCGCCAGCAGCCTAGGACAAACCTTCCAAGAGACCCAGTACTTC. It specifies CASSLGQTFQETQYF.

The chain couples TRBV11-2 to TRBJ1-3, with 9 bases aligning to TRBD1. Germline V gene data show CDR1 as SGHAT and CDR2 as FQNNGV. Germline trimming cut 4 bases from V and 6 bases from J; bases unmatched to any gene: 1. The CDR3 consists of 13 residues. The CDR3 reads CASSSQGANTIYF. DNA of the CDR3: TGTGCCAGCAGCTCACAGGGGGCAAACACCATATATTTT.

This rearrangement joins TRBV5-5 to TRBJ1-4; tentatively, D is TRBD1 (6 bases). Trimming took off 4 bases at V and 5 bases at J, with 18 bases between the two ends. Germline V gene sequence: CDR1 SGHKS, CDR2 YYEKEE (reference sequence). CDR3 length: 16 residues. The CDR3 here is CASSLGVRGANEKLFF. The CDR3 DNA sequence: TGTGCCAGCAGCCTGGGAGTTAGGGGGGCAAATGAAAAACTGTTTTTT.

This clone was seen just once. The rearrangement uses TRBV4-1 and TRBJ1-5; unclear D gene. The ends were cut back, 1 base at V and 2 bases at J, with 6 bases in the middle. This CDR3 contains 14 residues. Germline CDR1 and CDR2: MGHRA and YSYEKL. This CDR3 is CASSQGLGNQPQHF. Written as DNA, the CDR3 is TGCGCCAGCAGCCAAGGATTGGGCAATCAGCCCCAGCATTTT.

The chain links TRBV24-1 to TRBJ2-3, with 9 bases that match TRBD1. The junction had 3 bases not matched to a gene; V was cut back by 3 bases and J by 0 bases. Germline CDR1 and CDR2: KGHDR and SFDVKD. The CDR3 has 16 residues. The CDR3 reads CATSDLTGGSTDTQYF. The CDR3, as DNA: TGTGCCACCAGTGATCTAACAGGGGGCAGCACAGATACGCAGTATTTT.

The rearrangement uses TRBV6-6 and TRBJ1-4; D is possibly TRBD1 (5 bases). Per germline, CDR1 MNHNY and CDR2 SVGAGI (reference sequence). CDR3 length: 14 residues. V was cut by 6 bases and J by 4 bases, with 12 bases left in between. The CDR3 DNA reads TGTGCCAGCAGGGAGGGACGGCTTAATGAAAAACTGTTTTTT. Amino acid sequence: CASREGRLNEKLFF.

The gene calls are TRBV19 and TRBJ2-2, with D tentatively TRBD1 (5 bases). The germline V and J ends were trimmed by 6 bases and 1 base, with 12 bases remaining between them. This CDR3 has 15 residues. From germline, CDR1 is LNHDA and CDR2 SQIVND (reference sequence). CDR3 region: CASRGPGQNTGELFF. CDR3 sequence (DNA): TGTGCCAGTAGGGGCCCCGGACAGAACACCGGGGAGCTGTTTTTT.